Below, 2 T cell receptor beta chains from the same sample are listed, as sequenced in a study of blood T cell repertoires in COVID-19. Produced via immunoSEQ multiplex PCR; TCRdb's table is partial and in-frame only. This sample has roughly 68,000 clones, with about 91% found just once. The sequencing sample was made of peripheral blood. The receptor source for this set is a woman between 65 and 79 years old with acute or convalescent COVID-19.

The sample holds one count of this clone. The chain links TRBV5-6 to TRBJ2-7, with D maybe TRBD2 (5 bases). The CDR3 sequence is 14 residues long. V gave up 4 bases and J gave up 4 bases, with 15 bases separating them. Germline V gene sequence: CDR1 SGHDT, CDR2 YYEEEE. Here the CDR3 reads CASSPWRVGYEQYF. The CDR3 nucleotides are TGTGCCAGCAGCCCCTGGCGGGTGGGATACGAGCAGTACTTC.

Concerning this clone: In the same sample, other DNA sequences code for this CDR3. This chain connects TRBV28 to TRBJ1-6, with 8 bases aligning to TRBD1. V was pared by 9 bases and J by 0 bases, with 4 bases of the junction left unmatched. CDR3 length: 15 amino acids. CDR1 is MDHEN and CDR2 is SYDVKM in the germline V gene. The CDR3 is CASRTGSSYNSPLHF. In DNA form, the CDR3 reads TGTGCCAGTAGGACAGGGAGCTCCTATAATTCACCCCTCCACTTT.